The next 3 T cell receptor beta chains were all read from a single sample in a study of tumor-infiltrating lymphocytes in primary liver carcinoma. Investigators took RNA and DNA out together from roughly 21-30 mg of unsorted bulk tissue. A primer matching the constant region was used to make TCR beta cDNA from 500 ng of total RNA. It was through three nested multiplex PCR rounds of slightly modified ARM-PCR that TCR beta libraries arose. Two initial PCR rounds of around 10 cycles each paired TRBV1-TRBV30 forward primers with a C-beta reverse primer. TCRdb passed the multiplex PCR reads through MiXCR, listing each CDR3 protein once. Among approximately 80,000 distinct CDR3 sequences, approximately 62% were seen once, and the ten largest hold less than 30%. The sequenced material came from tumor-adjacent normal liver tissue. Receptors originate from a man aged 40-50 years with primary liver carcinoma and hepatitis B virus infection.

The sample holds a few counts of this clonotype. This sequence may be a read error, since a much larger clone differs from it by one base. V usage is TRBV29-1 and J usage is TRBJ2-5; D might be TRBD1 (6 bases). The CDR3 has 14 amino acids. Germline V gene lookup returns CDR1 SQVTM and CDR2 ANQGSEA. DNA of the CDR3: TGCAGCTTTAGGACAGCATCGTTTCAAGAGACCCACTACTTC. Protein sequence: CSFRTASFQETHYF.

Regarding this clonotype: One base away lies a much larger clone, so this may be a sequencing read error. The chain uses TRBV28 and TRBJ2-1, with D maybe TRBD2 (6 bases). Trimming shortened V by 5 bases and J by 5 bases, and 16 bases separated the two germline ends. The germline CDR1 and CDR2 sequences are MDHEN and SYDVKM. This CDR3 contains 15 residues. This CDR3 reads CASSPSRREHNEQFF. CDR3 sequence (DNA): TGTGCCAGCAGTCCCTCGCGGCGGGAACACAATGAGCAGTTCTTC. Complete variable domain (other parts from reference TRBV28 and TRBJ2-1): DVKVTQSSRYLVKRTGEKVFLECVQDMDHENMFWYRQDPGLGLRLIYFSYDVKMKEKGDIPEGYSVSREKKERFSLILESASTNQTSMYLCASSPSRREHNEQFFGPGTRLTVL.

As for this clonotype: A much more abundant neighbour one base away suggests this may be a read error. The chain uses TRBV11-2 and TRBJ2-5, with D uncertain. Germline V gene lookup returns CDR1 SGHAT and CDR2 FQNNGV. Deletions cut 0 bases from V and 9 bases from J, with 14 bases between. This CDR3 comprises 14 residues. CDR3 bases: TGTGCCAGCAGCTTAGAAAGGGTCACTGAGGCCCAGTACTTC. This translates into CASSLERVTEAQYF.